This entry lists 27 T cell receptor beta chains sequenced from one sample in a study of beta chain features in type 1 diabetes. Reverse transcription of all isolated RNA meant that expressed TCRB transcripts were sequenced. TCRdb's table, derived via immunoSEQ multiplex PCR, lists solely in-frame clones and lacks some. The sample comprises fewer than 70,000 clones, approximately 60% of which are singletons, and 0.25% to 0.35% rests with the top ten. These receptors' targets are unknown. Study results and caveats: Type 1 diabetes patients had TCRB CDR3s that were shorter (moderately but significantly so) in all four CD4+ subsets.

The material sequenced was stem cell memory CD4+ T cells from blood. The receptor source for this set is a woman aged 25 to 45 with type 1 diabetes.

This rearrangement joins TRBV5-1 to TRBJ2-7; TRBD1 matches at 9 bases. CDR1 SGHRS and CDR2 YFSETQ come from the germline V gene. This CDR3 spans 14 amino acids. The V and J ends lost 0 bases and 4 bases, in that order; junction bases with no gene match: 2. The CDR3 DNA is TGCGCCAGCAGCTTGGCACAGGGGGCGTACGAGCAGTACTTC. It encodes CASSLAQGAYEQYF.

This sequence joins TRBV19 and TRBJ2-6, with D possibly TRBD1 on 6 matching bases. Per the germline V gene, CDR1 is LNHDA and CDR2 is SQIVND (reference sequence). This CDR3 comprises 17 residues. V lost 3 bases to trimming and J lost 0 bases, with 12 bases between them. The CDR3 here is CASSIGQGSSGANVLTF. CDR3 coding DNA: TGTGCCAGTAGTATCGGGCAGGGGAGCTCTGGGGCCAACGTCCTGACTTTC.

The V gene is TRBV29-1, the J gene TRBJ1-2, with D perhaps matching TRBD1 (5 bases). Germline V gene lookup returns CDR1 SQVTM and CDR2 ANQGSEA. The CDR3 is 12 amino acids. V lost 7 bases and J lost 5, with 14 bases in between. The CDR3 loop is CSAATGGYGYTF. CDR3 bases: TGCAGCGCAGCTACAGGCGGATATGGCTACACCTTC.

This clone is a singleton in its sample. The chain uses TRBV11-1 and TRBJ2-1; 8 bases agree with TRBD2. The CDR3 covers 15 residues. The J segment lost 7 bases and the V segment lost 1 base, leaving 6 bases of the junction unmatched. Germline V gives CDR1 SGHAT, CDR2 FQDESV (reference sequence). The CDR3, as DNA: TGTGCCAGCAGCTTAGTAGCGGGATTTATGAATGAGCAGTTCTTC. Protein: CASSLVAGFMNEQFF. The whole variable domain, remainder taken from reference TRBV11-1 and TRBJ2-1, is EAEVAQSPRYKITEKSQAVAFWCDPISGHATLYWYRQILGQGPELLVQFQDESVVDDSQLPKDRFSAERLKGVDSTLKIQPAELGDSAMYLCASSLVAGFMNEQFFGPGTRLTVL.

The chain employs TRBV15 and TRBJ2-7, with a tentative D call TRBD1 (5 bases). From germline, CDR1 is LNHNV and CDR2 YYDKDF (reference sequence). The CDR3 length is 14 residues. Trimming cost V 0 bases and J 6 bases, with 12 bases left between them. CDR3 protein: CATSRDREFGEQYF. The CDR3 nucleotides read TGTGCCACCAGCAGAGACAGGGAATTTGGCGAGCAGTACTTC.

This chain joins TRBV6-6 and TRBJ1-1; 9 bases fit TRBD1. The CDR3 totals 14 residues. V shed 2 bases and J 10 bases; nucleotides not matched to a gene: 8. In germline, CDR1 is MNHNY, CDR2 SVGAGI (reference sequence). CDR3 amino acids: CASSYTGQGTRAFF. The CDR3 DNA sequence: TGTGCCAGCAGTTACACCGGACAGGGGACACGAGCTTTCTTT.

The gene calls are TRBV28 and TRBJ2-5; 8 positions match TRBD2. Germline V CDR1 and CDR2: MDHEN, SYDVKM. The CDR3 loop spans 14 amino acids. J lost 1 base, V lost 5 bases, and 3 bases had no gene match. As DNA, the CDR3 is TGTGCCAGCAGTCCAACTAGCGGCCAAGAGACCCAGTACTTC. The encoded protein is CASSPTSGQETQYF.

The CDR3 nucleotides are TGCGCCAGCAGCCAAGACAGGGGAAACACCATATATTTT. Its protein is CASSQDRGNTIYF. This chain connects TRBV4-1 to TRBJ1-3, with D unresolved. Trimming stripped 0 bases from V and 4 bases from J, with 4 bases between. Germline CDR1 MGHRA, CDR2 YSYEKL. The CDR3 runs 13 residues.

The rearrangement uses TRBV19 and TRBJ2-7; TRBD1 matches 8 bases. Germline assignment: CDR1 LNHDA and CDR2 SQIVND (reference sequence). The V gene end was trimmed by 4 bases and the J gene end by 1 base; junction bases not matched to a gene: 6. The CDR3 is made up of 15 amino acids. The CDR3 sequence is CASSTDRGTSYEQYF. The CDR3 DNA reads as TGTGCCAGTAGTACCGACAGGGGTACTTCCTACGAGCAGTACTTC.

The table lists this clone with a few counts. V is TRBV5-1 and J is TRBJ2-2; 13 positions match TRBD2. This CDR3 spans 16 amino acids. In germline, CDR1 is SGHRS, CDR2 YFSETQ. V shed 6 bases, J shed 6 bases, and the junction held 8 bases outside the gene matches. The CDR3 region has the DNA TGCGCCAGCACCTGGACTAGCGGGAGCTCAGCCGGGGAGCTGTTTTTT. This sequence encodes CASTWTSGSSAGELFF.

This chain joins TRBV5-1 and TRBJ2-7, with 11 bases that match TRBD1. The CDR3 spans 17 residues. V lost 0 bases to trimming and J lost 6 bases; unmatched junction nucleotides: 11. CDR1 SGHRS and CDR2 YFSETQ come from the germline V gene. The CDR3 sequence is CASSLAYLDRGRAEQYF. The CDR3 nucleotides read TGCGCCAGCAGCTTGGCCTATTTGGACAGGGGGCGCGCCGAGCAGTACTTC. Filled out from reference TRBV5-1 and TRBJ2-7, the complete variable domain reads KAGVTQTPRYLIKTRGQQVTLSCSPISGHRSVSWYQQTPGQGLQFLFEYFSETQRNKGNFPGRFSGRQFSNSRSEMNVSTLELGDSALYLCASSLAYLDRGRAEQYFGPGTRLTVT.

The chain employs TRBV28 and TRBJ1-2; no firm D call. The CDR3 covers 14 residues. Trimming took off 2 bases at V and 4 bases at J, with 11 bases between the two ends. CDR1 is MDHEN and CDR2 is SYDVKM in the germline V gene. CDR3 coding DNA: TGTGCCAGCAGTTTACAGGAGGCAAGCTATGGCTACACCTTC. The encoded protein is CASSLQEASYGYTF.

The chain's CDR3 is CASSRDTYYEQYF. The CDR3 nucleotides read TGTGCCAGCAGCCGGGACACCTACTACGAGCAGTACTTC. This chain links TRBV11-3 with TRBJ2-7; weak D call: TRBD1 (6 bases). The CDR3 runs 13 residues. V lost 5 bases and J lost 3, with 11 bases in between. From germline, CDR1 is SGHNT and CDR2 YENEEA. Complete variable domain (other parts from reference TRBV11-3 and TRBJ2-7): EAGVVQSPRYKIIEKKQPVAFWCNPISGHNTLYWYLQNLGQGPELLIRYENEEAVDDSQLPKDRFSAERLKGVDSTLKIQPAELGDSAVYLCASSRDTYYEQYFGPGTRLTVT.

The chain uses TRBV6-1 and TRBJ1-2, with D possibly TRBD1 on 6 matching bases. Germline V gene sequence: CDR1 MNHNS, CDR2 SASEGT. The CDR3 contains 14 residues. V dropped 11 bases and J dropped 4 bases, with 20 bases sitting between them. CDR3 in amino acids: CAASSPGGGYGYTF. For the CDR3, the DNA is TGTGCCGCCAGCTCGCCGGGGGGCGGCTATGGCTACACCTTC.

This clone was counted between two and nine times. The chain has TRBV20-1 and TRBJ2-3; D remains ambiguous. CDR3 length equals 10 residues. The germline gives CDR1 DFQATT, CDR2 SNEGSKA (reference sequence). The V end lost 6 bases, the J end lost 7 bases, and 8 bases lay between the germline ends. In nucleotides, the CDR3 is TGCAGTGCCCAGAGGAATACGCAGTATTTT. It translates to CSAQRNTQYF.

The V and J genes are TRBV29-1 and TRBJ1-5, with 7 bases aligning to TRBD1. V lost 6 bases to trimming and J lost 11 bases; unmatched junction nucleotides: 10. The CDR3 consists of 12 residues. Per germline, CDR1 SQVTM and CDR2 ANQGSEA. CDR3 bases: TGCAGCGTCCTTCTCCAGGGGGAAGCCCAGCATTTT. It specifies CSVLLQGEAQHF.

This clone appeared a few times. The V call is TRBV5-6, the J call TRBJ2-1, with a tentative D call TRBD2 (5 bases). V lost 4 bases and J lost 3, with 11 bases in between. This CDR3 spans 14 amino acids. Looked up from germline, CDR1 is SGHDT and CDR2 is YYEEEE. The DNA for the CDR3 is TGTGCCAGCAGCATCACTAGAAACTACAATGAGCAGTTCTTC. This codes for CASSITRNYNEQFF.

V gene TRBV19 combines with J gene TRBJ2-1; 9 nucleotides agree with TRBD2. Germline V CDR1 and CDR2: LNHDA, SQIVND (reference sequence). The V gene end was trimmed by 10 bases and the J gene end by 4 bases; junction bases not matched to a gene: 11. The CDR3 consists of 15 residues. The CDR3 reads CATEKTSGVYNEQFF. CDR3 DNA: TGTGCCACCGAAAAGACTAGCGGAGTATACAATGAGCAGTTCTTC.

V gene TRBV9 combines with J gene TRBJ2-2, with D possibly matching TRBD1 (7 bases). The CDR3 runs 14 residues. Per germline, CDR1 SGDLS and CDR2 YYNGEE. The V gene lost 7 bases and the J gene lost 4 bases, with 14 bases spanning the gap. This CDR3 reads CASRGTELTGELFF. For the CDR3, the DNA is TGTGCCAGCCGGGGGACAGAGCTCACCGGGGAGCTGTTTTTT.

CDR3 nucleotide sequence: TGCAGTCTAGACAGCTACAATGAGCAGTTCTTC. Its translation: CSLDSYNEQFF. This chain joins TRBV20-1 and TRBJ2-1; D is perhaps TRBD1 (5 bases). V was shortened by 8 bases and J by 3 bases, with 8 bases between the two germline ends. This CDR3 is 11 amino acids long. CDR1 is DFQATT, CDR2 SNEGSKA, per germline (reference sequence).

The sample holds one count of this clone. The gene calls are TRBV7-9 and TRBJ2-7, with a tentative D call TRBD1 (6 bases). This CDR3 has 16 amino acids. Trimming cost V 1 base and J 3 bases, with 16 bases left between them. CDR1 is SEHNR, CDR2 FQNEAQ, per germline (reference sequence). The CDR3 protein is CASSLVPRGGNYEQYF. The CDR3, as DNA: TGTGCCAGCAGCTTAGTACCCAGAGGGGGAAACTACGAGCAGTACTTC.

This chain links TRBV6-5 with TRBJ2-1; 10 bases are a match to TRBD1. The germline CDR1 and CDR2 sequences are MNHEY and SVGAGI. The CDR3 is 16 amino acids. V dropped 1 base and J dropped 5; count of bases not matched to a gene: 5. CDR3: CASSYFPGQGHNEQFF. The CDR3 nucleotides are TGTGCCAGCAGTTACTTTCCGGGACAGGGGCACAATGAGCAGTTCTTC.

Written as DNA, the CDR3 is TGTGCTAGTGGTTTAGGCCTTTTAGCGGGAGATATATCAGATACGCAGTATTTT. Translating gives CASGLGLLAGDISDTQYF. The chain recombines TRBV12-5 with TRBJ2-3; the match to TRBD2 covers 9 bases. The germline V gene has CDR1 LGHNT and CDR2 FRNRAP. The CDR3 is 18 residues long. V lost 3 bases to trimming and J lost 4 bases; unmatched junction nucleotides: 14.

The chain carries TRBV2 and TRBJ2-3; 9 bases line up with TRBD2. Germline loops: CDR1 SNHLY, CDR2 FYNNEI. V was clipped by 6 bases and J by 4 bases; unmatched bases: 11. The CDR3 contains 16 residues. CDR3 residues: CASSLGSRGRADTQYF. In DNA form, the CDR3 reads TGTGCCAGCAGCCTTGGGAGCCGCGGGAGGGCAGATACGCAGTATTTT.

This clone was seen a few times. The chain employs TRBV30 and TRBJ1-1, with D perhaps matching TRBD1 (6 bases). V gave up 5 bases and J gave up 5 bases, with 15 bases separating them. Germline loops: CDR1 GTSNPN, CDR2 SVGIG (reference sequence). The CDR3 has 13 amino acids. The CDR3 nucleotides read TGTGCCTGGGAGGACAGCGGGGGAACTGAAGCTTTCTTT. Its translation: CAWEDSGGTEAFF.

This chain uses TRBV27 with TRBJ1-4, with 9 bases fitting TRBD1. This CDR3 spans 15 amino acids. Germline CDR1 and CDR2: MNHEY and SMNVEV (reference sequence). Losses at the gene ends were 3 bases for V and 6 bases for J; bases not matched to a gene: 5. In DNA form, the CDR3 reads TGTGCCAGCAGTTTTGGGGGGACAGGGTATGAAAAACTGTTTTTT. Amino acid sequence: CASSFGGTGYEKLFF.

The chain has TRBV30 and TRBJ2-5; a possible D gene is TRBD2 (7 bases). The closer fit of TRBJ2-7 to the DNA end suggests the J call may be wrong. The germline V gene encodes CDR1 GTSNPN and CDR2 SVGIG (reference sequence). The CDR3 runs 14 residues. For the CDR3, the DNA is TGTGCCTGGAGTGCGGGGGGCGGGTCCTACGAGCAGTACTTC. Its protein is CAWSAGGGSYEQYF.